Below, 22 T cell receptor beta chains from the same sample are listed, as sequenced in a study of T cell responses to AZD1222 COVID-19 vaccine (dated by TCRdb to the early 2020s). Libraries were constructed by the immunoSEQ multiplex PCR assay. In TCRdb, the immuneACCESS table is reduced to in-frame sequences with V and J assigned. These tables do not hold every clone; where another copy was compared, an unresolved V gene accounts for under half, and the others remain unexplained. The sample has about 190,000 clones on record, approximately 94% of them singletons. In total, the top ten clones hold 3.6% of the sample. Taken with the paper, the label for time point translates to: about 28 days (+/-7) after the second vaccine dose. The treatment or condition label, as the study defines it: meningococcal conjugate vaccine given as trial control. The starting material was peripheral blood, obtained 28 days after the second dose of the MenACWY control vaccine. These receptors all stem from an adult who received the MenACWY meningococcal vaccine as a control.

CDR3 region: CSVGLRGEVNTEAFF. DNA of the CDR3: TGCAGCGTGGGACTCAGGGGTGAGGTGAACACTGAAGCTTTCTTT. This chain links TRBV29-1 with TRBJ1-1; D is perhaps TRBD1 (6 bases). The germline V gene has CDR1 SQVTM and CDR2 ANQGSEA. The CDR3 covers 15 residues. With 6 bases removed from V and 0 bases from J, the gap between germline ends came to 17 bases.

V gene TRBV7-3 combines with J gene TRBJ2-7; a possible D gene is TRBD2 (6 bases). CDR3 size: 13 residues. The germline CDR1 and CDR2 sequences are SGHTA and FQGTGA. V was shortened by 0 bases and J by 6 bases, with 9 bases between the two germline ends. CDR3 DNA sequence: TGTGCCAGCAGCTTAACGGAGGGGAGCGAGCAGTACTTC. The encoded protein is CASSLTEGSEQYF.

This clone was counted once. This CDR3 is CASSLGGGGYSYEQYF. CDR3 DNA: TGTGCCAGCAGCTTAGGAGGAGGAGGGTATTCCTACGAGCAGTACTTC. The rearrangement joins TRBV7-3 to TRBJ2-7; weak D call: TRBD2 (6 bases). Germline values: CDR1 SGHTA, CDR2 FQGTGA. Trimming pared 2 bases from V and 1 base from J, leaving 15 bases between. The CDR3 runs to 16 residues.

The genes are TRBV18 and TRBJ1-1; D not resolved. Trimming removed 0 bases from V and 3 bases from J, with 8 bases in between. The CDR3 totals 14 residues. Germline CDR1 and CDR2: KGHSH and LQKENI. The CDR3 region is CASSPPSGYTEAFF. The DNA of the CDR3 is TGTGCCAGCTCACCACCGTCCGGATACACTGAAGCTTTCTTT. Full variable domain (missing parts from reference TRBV18 and TRBJ1-1): NAGVMQNPRHLVRRRGQEARLRCSPMKGHSHVYWYRQLPEEGLKFMVYLQKENIIDESGMPKERFSAEFPKEGPSILRIQQVVRGDSAAYFCASSPPSGYTEAFFGQGTRLTVV.

This rearrangement joins TRBV2 to TRBJ2-1; the D gene is possibly TRBD2 (5 bases). V lost 7 bases and J 7 bases, leaving 17 bases between the germline ends. This CDR3 contains 14 residues. Per the germline V gene, CDR1 is SNHLY and CDR2 is FYNNEI. The CDR3 bases are TGTGCCAGCAAGGAGGCGGTATCGTCAAATGAGCAGTTCTTC. This gives the protein CASKEAVSSNEQFF.

This sequence joins TRBV19 and TRBJ1-2, with 7 nucleotides matching TRBD1. This CDR3 spans 14 amino acids. After removal of 5 bases from V and 4 bases from J, the junction contained 7 bases not matched to a gene. The germline gives CDR1 LNHDA, CDR2 SQIVND (reference sequence). DNA for the CDR3: TGTGCCAGTAGTCCGAGCAGGGACAGCTATGGCTACACCTTC. This codes for CASSPSRDSYGYTF.

This chain links TRBV4-1 with TRBJ1-1; TRBD1 agrees at 7 bases. Germline assignment: CDR1 MGHRA and CDR2 YSYEKL. This CDR3 spans 17 amino acids. Trimming removed 4 bases from V and 0 bases from J; junction bases left unmatched: 11. The CDR3 DNA is TGCGCCAGCAGCCGGACCCTAGGGGGCCCTTTGAACACTGAAGCTTTCTTT. This codes for CASSRTLGGPLNTEAFF.

The CDR3 coding sequence is TGTGCCAGCAGCCATCACACCGGGGAGCTGTTTTTT. As protein: CASSHHTGELFF. The J gene is TRBJ2-2, the V gene TRBV3-1 (or the pseudogene TRBV3-2); D is undetermined. This CDR3 is 12 amino acids long. The V and J ends lost 3 bases and 3 bases respectively, with 2 bases between them. The germline V gene encodes CDR1 LGHDT and CDR2 YNNKEL (reference sequence).

The rearrangement uses TRBV28 and TRBJ1-1; the match to TRBD1 covers 7 bases. This CDR3 has 15 residues. V was pared by 4 bases and J by 4 bases, with 9 bases of the junction left unmatched. The germline CDR1 and CDR2 sequences are MDHEN and SYDVKM. CDR3 loop: CASSSRGGSTTEAFF. The CDR3 nucleotides read TGTGCCAGCAGTTCAAGAGGGGGCAGTACCACTGAAGCTTTCTTT. Looking up the rest from reference TRBV28 and TRBJ1-1 gives the full variable domain: DVKVTQSSRYLVKRTGEKVFLECVQDMDHENMFWYRQDPGLGLRLIYFSYDVKMKEKGDIPEGYSVSREKKERFSLILESASTNQTSMYLCASSSRGGSTTEAFFGQGTRLTVV.

This chain uses TRBV6-2 or TRBV6-3 with TRBJ2-1; the D gene is possibly TRBD2 (7 bases). Germline V gives CDR1 MNHEY, CDR2 SVGEGT. The CDR3 consists of 13 residues. V was trimmed by 4 bases and J by 6 bases, leaving 10 bases between them. The CDR3 nucleotides are TGTGCCAGCAGTTGGGGGGGGGCCAATGAGCAGTTCTTC. It translates to CASSWGGANEQFF.

This sequence joins TRBV9 and TRBJ1-2, with D maybe TRBD1 (5 bases). The CDR3 contains 17 residues. CDR1 is SGDLS and CDR2 is YYNGEE in the germline V gene. Deletions cut 3 bases from V and 1 base from J, with 19 bases between. This CDR3 is CASSGLGTHYHNYGYTF. The CDR3 bases are TGTGCCAGCAGCGGACTCGGGACCCACTATCATAACTATGGCTACACCTTC. Complete variable domain (other parts from reference TRBV9 and TRBJ1-2): DSGVTQTPKHLITATGQRVTLRCSPRSGDLSVYWYQQSLDQGLQFLIQYYNGEERAKGNILERFSAQQFPDLHSELNLSSLELGDSALYFCASSGLGTHYHNYGYTFGSGTRLTVV.

This chain joins TRBV10-3 and TRBJ2-1; TRBD2 matches at 12 bases. Trimming took 6 bases from V and 7 from J; bases not matched to a gene: 10. The CDR3 consists of 16 residues. Germline assignment: CDR1 ENHRY and CDR2 SYGVKD. Here the CDR3 reads CAIRKKLAGGPNEQFF. In DNA, the CDR3 is TGTGCCATCAGAAAAAAGCTAGCGGGAGGGCCGAATGAGCAGTTCTTC.

This sequence joins TRBV6-6 and TRBJ1-6; perhaps TRBD1 as D (5 bases). Trimming shortened V by 1 base and J by 6 bases, and 13 bases separated the two germline ends. The germline CDR1 and CDR2 sequences are MNHNY and SVGAGI (reference sequence). CDR3 length: 16 residues. CDR3 nucleotide sequence: TGTGCCAGCAGTTACTTTAGGACATCTCCTAATTCACCCCTCCACTTT. This encodes CASSYFRTSPNSPLHF.

In regard to this clone: Other DNA sequences in the same sample also yield this CDR3. The chain links TRBV30 to TRBJ1-2; D is possibly TRBD1 (6 bases). With 4 bases removed from V and 2 bases from J, the gap between germline ends came to 8 bases. In germline, CDR1 is GTSNPN, CDR2 SVGIG (reference sequence). The CDR3 contains 12 residues. The CDR3: CAWTTGNYGYTF. The CDR3, as DNA: TGTGCCTGGACTACAGGGAACTATGGCTACACCTTC.

The chain is built from TRBV6-2 or TRBV6-3 and TRBJ2-1; TRBD2 is a possible D gene (5 bases). Germline lookup yields CDR1 MNHEY and CDR2 SVGEGT. The CDR3 contains 13 residues. The germline V and J ends were trimmed by 6 bases and 3 bases, with 9 bases remaining between them. The CDR3 here is CASSLDYYNEQFF. The CDR3 coding sequence is TGTGCCAGCAGCCTCGACTACTACAATGAGCAGTTCTTC.

The chain uses TRBV2 and TRBJ1-4; no clear D gene. The V end lost 1 base, the J end lost 0 bases, and 12 bases lay between the germline ends. The V gene's germline CDR1 is SNHLY and CDR2 FYNNEI. CDR3 length: 17 residues. This chain's CDR3 is CASSEGPPTATNEKLFF. CDR3 bases: TGTGCCAGCAGTGAAGGGCCCCCGACGGCAACTAATGAAAAACTGTTTTTT. The entire variable domain, with the rest obtained from reference TRBV2 and TRBJ1-4, is as follows: EPEVTQTPSHQVTQMGQEVILRCVPISNHLYFYWYRQILGQKVEFLVSFYNNEISEKSEIFDDQFSVERPDGSNFTLKIRSTKLEDSAMYFCASSEGPPTATNEKLFFGSGTQLSVL.

The gene calls are TRBV4-2 and TRBJ1-4; D remains ambiguous. Germline values: CDR1 LGHNA, CDR2 YNFKEQ. The CDR3 extends over 16 amino acids. The ends were cut back, 5 bases at V and 4 bases at J, with 17 bases in the middle. Here the CDR3 DNA reads TGTGCCAGCAGCGGCCGGAGGCTTGGTGGTAATGAAAAACTGTTTTTT. Its translation: CASSGRRLGGNEKLFF.

CDR3 coding DNA: TGTGCCAGCAGCCCCGGGGGAGGGGACTCCGCTAACTATGGCTACACCTTC. Its translation: CASSPGGGDSANYGYTF. The J gene is TRBJ1-2, the V gene TRBV9, with a weak D call TRBD1 (5 bases). Germline loops: CDR1 SGDLS, CDR2 YYNGEE. V was pared by 4 bases and J by 0 bases, with 19 bases between. There are 17 residues in the CDR3.

The CDR3 region is CASSPAAFGTQYF. DNA of the CDR3: TGTGCCAGCTCACCAGCAGCGTTTGGGACCCAGTACTTC. V usage is TRBV18 and J usage is TRBJ2-5; D is unclear. The CDR3 contains 13 residues. V was cut by 2 bases and J by 7 bases, with 11 bases left in between. CDR1 is KGHSH and CDR2 is LQKENI in the germline V gene.

This clone has a single count. This chain uses TRBV2 with TRBJ2-1, with no clear D. This CDR3 contains 10 residues. The V end was cut by 3 bases, the J end by 9 bases, with 3 bases between. Germline V gene data show CDR1 as SNHLY and CDR2 as FYNNEI. The CDR3 DNA reads as TGTGCCAGCAGTGATATTGAGCAGTTCTTC. Protein product: CASSDIEQFF.

V gene TRBV11-3 combines with J gene TRBJ1-1; 7 positions match TRBD1. CDR3 length equals 15 residues. With 7 bases clipped from V and 4 bases from J, the junction kept 12 bases outside the gene matches. Germline CDR1 and CDR2: SGHNT and YENEEA. CDR3 coding DNA: TGTGCCAGCAAAATCTCAGGGGGTCCCCCCACTGAAGCTTTCTTT. This encodes CASKISGGPPTEAFF. Using reference TRBV11-3 and TRBJ1-1 for the parts outside the CDR3, the full variable domain is EAGVVQSPRYKIIEKKQPVAFWCNPISGHNTLYWYLQNLGQGPELLIRYENEEAVDDSQLPKDRFSAERLKGVDSTLKIQPAELGDSAVYLCASKISGGPPTEAFFGQGTRLTVV.

V and J are TRBV10-3 and TRBJ1-2, with 7 bases identical to TRBD1. The CDR3 has 16 amino acids. V trimming: 7 bases; J trimming: 0 bases; junction bases outside the gene matches: 11. CDR1 and CDR2 from the germline V gene are ENHRY and SYGVKD. CDR3 region: CAITPGTEISNYGYTF. CDR3 coding DNA: TGTGCCATCACCCCCGGGACAGAGATATCTAACTATGGCTACACCTTC.